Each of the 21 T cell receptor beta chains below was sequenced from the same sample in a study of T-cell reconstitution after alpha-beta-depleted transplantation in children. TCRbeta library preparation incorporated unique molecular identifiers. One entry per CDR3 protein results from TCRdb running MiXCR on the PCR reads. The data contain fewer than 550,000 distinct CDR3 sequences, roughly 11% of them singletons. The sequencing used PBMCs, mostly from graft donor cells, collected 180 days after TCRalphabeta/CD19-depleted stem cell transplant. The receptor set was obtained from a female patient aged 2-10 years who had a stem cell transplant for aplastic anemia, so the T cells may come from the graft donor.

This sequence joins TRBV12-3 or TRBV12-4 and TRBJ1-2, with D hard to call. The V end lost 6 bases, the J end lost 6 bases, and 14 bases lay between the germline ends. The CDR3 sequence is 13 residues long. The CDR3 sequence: CASSPERNHGYTF. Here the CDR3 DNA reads TGTGCCAGCAGCCCCGAACGGAACCATGGCTACACCTTC.

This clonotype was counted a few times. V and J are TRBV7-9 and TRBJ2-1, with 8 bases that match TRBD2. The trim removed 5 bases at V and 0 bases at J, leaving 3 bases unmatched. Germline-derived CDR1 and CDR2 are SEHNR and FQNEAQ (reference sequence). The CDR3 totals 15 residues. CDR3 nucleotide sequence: TGTGCCAGCAGCAAGACTAGCGACTCCTACAATGAGCAGTTCTTC. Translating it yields CASSKTSDSYNEQFF. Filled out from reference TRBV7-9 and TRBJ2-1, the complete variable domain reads DTGVSQNPRHKITKRGQNVTFRCDPISEHNRLYWYRQTLGQGPEFLTYFQNEAQLEKSRLLSDRFSAERPKGSFSTLEIQRTEQGDSAMYLCASSKTSDSYNEQFFGPGTRLTVL.

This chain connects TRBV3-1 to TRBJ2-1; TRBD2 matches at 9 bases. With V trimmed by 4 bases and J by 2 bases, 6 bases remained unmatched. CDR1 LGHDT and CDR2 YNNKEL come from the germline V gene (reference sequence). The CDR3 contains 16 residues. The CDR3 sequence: CASSPGSGGPYNEQFF. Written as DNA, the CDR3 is TGTGCCAGCAGCCCGGGGAGCGGGGGGCCCTACAATGAGCAGTTCTTC.

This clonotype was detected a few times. Here the CDR3 DNA reads TGCGCCAGCAGTGCGATACCGGGACTAGCGGGACGCGAGCAGTACTTC. Protein product: CASSAIPGLAGREQYF. The chain combines TRBV10-2 with TRBJ2-7; 13 bases line up with TRBD2. V lost 4 bases, J lost 6 bases, and 9 bases stayed unmatched. Germline CDR1 WSHSY, CDR2 SAAADI. The CDR3 contains 16 residues.

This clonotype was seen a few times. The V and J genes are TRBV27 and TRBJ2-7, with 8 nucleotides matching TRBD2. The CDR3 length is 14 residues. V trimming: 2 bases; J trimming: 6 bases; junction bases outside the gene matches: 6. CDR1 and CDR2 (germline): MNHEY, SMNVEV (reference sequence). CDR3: CASSLIPGGGEQYF. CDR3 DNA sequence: TGTGCCAGCAGTTTAATCCCGGGAGGGGGCGAGCAGTACTTC.

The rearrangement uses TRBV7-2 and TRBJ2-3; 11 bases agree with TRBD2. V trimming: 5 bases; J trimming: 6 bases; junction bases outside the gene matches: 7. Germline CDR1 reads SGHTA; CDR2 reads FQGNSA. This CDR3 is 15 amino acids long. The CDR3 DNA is TGTGCCAGCAGCAGCACTAGCGGGAGCTCGGATACGCAGTATTTT. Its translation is CASSSTSGSSDTQYF.

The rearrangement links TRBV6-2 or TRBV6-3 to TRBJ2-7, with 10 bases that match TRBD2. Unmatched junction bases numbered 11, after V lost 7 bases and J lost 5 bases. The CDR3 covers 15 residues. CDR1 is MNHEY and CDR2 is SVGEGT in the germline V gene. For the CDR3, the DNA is TGTGCCAGCACTCAAGCGGGAGGGCCGGGGCACGAGCAGTACGTC. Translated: CASTQAGGPGHEQYV.

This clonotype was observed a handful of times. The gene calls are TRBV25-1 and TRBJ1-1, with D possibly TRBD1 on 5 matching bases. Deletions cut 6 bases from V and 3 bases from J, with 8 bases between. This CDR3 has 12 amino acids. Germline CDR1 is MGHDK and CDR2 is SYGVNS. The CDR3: CASRMGHTEAFF. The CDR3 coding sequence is TGTGCCAGCAGGATGGGGCACACTGAAGCTTTCTTT. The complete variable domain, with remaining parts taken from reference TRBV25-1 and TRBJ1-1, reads EADIYQTPRYLVIGTGKKITLECSQTMGHDKMYWYQQDPGMELHLIHYSYGVNSTEKGDLSSESTVSRIRTEHFPLTLESARPSHTSQYLCASRMGHTEAFFGQGTRLTVV.

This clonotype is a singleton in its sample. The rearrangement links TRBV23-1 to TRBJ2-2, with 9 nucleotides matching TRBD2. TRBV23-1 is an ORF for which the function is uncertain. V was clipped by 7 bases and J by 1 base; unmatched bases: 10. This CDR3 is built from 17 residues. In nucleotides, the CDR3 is TGCGCCAGCAATCCTCCGCCTAGCGGGGAGAACACCGGGGAGCTGTTTTTT. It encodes CASNPPPSGENTGELFF.

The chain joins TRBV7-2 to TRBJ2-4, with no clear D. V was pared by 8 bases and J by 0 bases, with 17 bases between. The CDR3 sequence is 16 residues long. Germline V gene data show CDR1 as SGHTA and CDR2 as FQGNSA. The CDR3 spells CASARVPNSAKNIQYF. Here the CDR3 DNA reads TGTGCCAGCGCACGGGTCCCCAACTCAGCCAAAAACATTCAGTACTTC.

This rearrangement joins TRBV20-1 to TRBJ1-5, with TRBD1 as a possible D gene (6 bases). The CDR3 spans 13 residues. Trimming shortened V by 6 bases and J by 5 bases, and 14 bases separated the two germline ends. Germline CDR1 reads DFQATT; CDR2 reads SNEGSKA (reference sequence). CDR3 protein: CSAEAGVDQPQHF. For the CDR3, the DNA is TGCAGTGCCGAGGCAGGGGTCGATCAGCCCCAGCATTTT.

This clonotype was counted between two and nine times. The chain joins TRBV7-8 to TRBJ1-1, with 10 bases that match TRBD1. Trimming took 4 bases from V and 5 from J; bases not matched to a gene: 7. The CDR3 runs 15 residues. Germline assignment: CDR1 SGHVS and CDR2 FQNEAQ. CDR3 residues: CASSSSWTGGTEAFF. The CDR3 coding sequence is TGTGCCAGCAGCTCCTCTTGGACAGGGGGTACTGAAGCTTTCTTT. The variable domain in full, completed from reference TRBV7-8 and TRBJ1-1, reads GAGVSQSPRYKVAKRGQDVALRCDPISGHVSLFWYQQALGQGPEFLTYFQNEAQLDKSGLPSDRFFAERPEGSVSTLKIQRTQQEDSAVYLCASSSSWTGGTEAFFGQGTRLTVV.

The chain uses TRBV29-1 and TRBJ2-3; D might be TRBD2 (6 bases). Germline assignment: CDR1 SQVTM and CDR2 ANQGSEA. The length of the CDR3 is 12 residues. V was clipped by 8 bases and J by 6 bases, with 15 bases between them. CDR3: CSYRREWDTQYF. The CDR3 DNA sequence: TGCAGCTATAGACGGGAGTGGGATACGCAGTATTTT.

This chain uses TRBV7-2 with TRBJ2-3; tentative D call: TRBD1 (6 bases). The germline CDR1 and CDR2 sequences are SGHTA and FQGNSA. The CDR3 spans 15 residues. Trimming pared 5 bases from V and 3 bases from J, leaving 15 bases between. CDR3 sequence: CASSRSPGETDTQYF. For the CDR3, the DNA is TGTGCCAGCAGCCGGTCGCCAGGGGAAACAGATACGCAGTATTTT. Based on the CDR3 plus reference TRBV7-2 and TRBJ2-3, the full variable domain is GAGVSQSPSNKVTEKGKDVELRCDPISGHTALYWYRQSLGQGLEFLIYFQGNSAPDKSGLPSDRFSAERTGGSVSTLTIQRTQQEDSAVYLCASSRSPGETDTQYFGPGTRLTVL.

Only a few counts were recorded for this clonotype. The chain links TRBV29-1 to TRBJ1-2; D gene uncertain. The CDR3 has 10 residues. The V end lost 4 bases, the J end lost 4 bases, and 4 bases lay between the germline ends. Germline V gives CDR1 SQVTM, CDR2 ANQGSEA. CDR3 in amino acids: CSVGVYGYTF. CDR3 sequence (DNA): TGCAGCGTTGGGGTCTATGGCTACACCTTC.

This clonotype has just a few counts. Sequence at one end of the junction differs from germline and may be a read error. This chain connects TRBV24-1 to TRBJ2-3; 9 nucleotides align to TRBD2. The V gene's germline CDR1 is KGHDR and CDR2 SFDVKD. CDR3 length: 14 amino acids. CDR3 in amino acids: CATSEGTSRDTQYF. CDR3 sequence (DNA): TGTGCCACCAGTGAGGGGACTAGCAGAGATACGCAGTATTTT.

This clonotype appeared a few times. CDR3 nucleotides: TGTGCCAGCAGTGAACACAGGGACGAGCAGTACTTC. It encodes CASSEHRDEQYF. The chain is built from TRBV25-1 and TRBJ2-7, with D maybe TRBD1 (6 bases). Trimming pared 2 bases from V and 5 bases from J, leaving 7 bases between. Germline V lookup: CDR1 MGHDK, CDR2 SYGVNS. The CDR3 consists of 12 residues.

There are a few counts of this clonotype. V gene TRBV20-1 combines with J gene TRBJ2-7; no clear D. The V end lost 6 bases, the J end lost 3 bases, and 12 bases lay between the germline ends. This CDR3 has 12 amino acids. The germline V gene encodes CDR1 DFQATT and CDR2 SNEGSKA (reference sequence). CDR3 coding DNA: TGCAGTGCCAGATCGACCTACTACGAGCAGTACTTC. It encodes CSARSTYYEQYF.

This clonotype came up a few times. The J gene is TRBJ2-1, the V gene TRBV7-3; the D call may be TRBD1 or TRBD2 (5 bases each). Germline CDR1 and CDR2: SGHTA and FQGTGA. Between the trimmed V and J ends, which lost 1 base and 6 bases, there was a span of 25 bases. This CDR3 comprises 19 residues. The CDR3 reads CASSLKRPVGLARGNEQFF. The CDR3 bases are TGTGCCAGCAGCTTAAAAAGACCGGTGGGGCTAGCTCGGGGCAATGAGCAGTTCTTC.

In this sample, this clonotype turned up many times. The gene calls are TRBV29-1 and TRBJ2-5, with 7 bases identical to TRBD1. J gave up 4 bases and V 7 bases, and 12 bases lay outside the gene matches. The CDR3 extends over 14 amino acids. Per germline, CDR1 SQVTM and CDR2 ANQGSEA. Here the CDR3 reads CSARDSRGRETQYF. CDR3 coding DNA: TGCAGCGCTCGGGACAGCAGAGGGAGAGAGACCCAGTACTTC. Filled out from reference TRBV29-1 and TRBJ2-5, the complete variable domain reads SAVISQKPSRDICQRGTSLTIQCQVDSQVTMMFWYRQQPGQSLTLIATANQGSEATYESGFVIDKFPISRPNLTFSTLTVSNMSPEDSSIYLCSARDSRGRETQYFGPGTRLLVL.

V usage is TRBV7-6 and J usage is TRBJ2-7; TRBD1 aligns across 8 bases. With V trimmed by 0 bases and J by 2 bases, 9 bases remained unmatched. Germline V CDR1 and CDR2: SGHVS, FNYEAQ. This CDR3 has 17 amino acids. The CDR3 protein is CASSLAILTGATYEQYF. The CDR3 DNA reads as TGTGCCAGCAGCTTAGCCATTTTGACAGGGGCCACCTACGAGCAGTACTTC.